The rows below give T cell receptor beta chains drawn from one sample of a study of blood T cell repertoires in COVID-19. Assay used: immunoSEQ multiplex PCR; TCRdb lists only in-frame clones, some missing. The sample records 300,000 to 400,000 clones, 65% to 90% being singletons. Sample: peripheral blood. These receptors all come from a human donor in a cohort sampled during active COVID-19. Each CDR3 is given with its conserved first and last residue. Fields, in order: CDR3 DNA, CDR3 protein, V gene, J gene, clone size, CDR3 length, D gene. A D gene is named only where the DNA matches it firmly. The size field is filled for only some rows; it gives once, few, many or a size class.

DNA: TGTGCCAGCAGCCAGGGTAGCGGGGGGGCCGTAGATACGCAGTATTTT
CDR3: CASSQGSGGAVDTQYF
V: TRBV3-1/TRBV3-2
J: TRBJ2-3
size: once
length: 16
D: TRBD2

DNA: TGTGCCAGCAGCTCTACGTGGAGGTCTGGAAACACCATATATTTT
CDR3: CASSSTWRSGNTIYF
V: TRBV7-2
J: TRBJ1-3
size: few
length: 15
D: .

DNA: TGTGCCACCAGTGATTCGGTCTATGGCTACACCTTC
CDR3: CATSDSVYGYTF
V: TRBV24-1
J: TRBJ1-2
size: once
length: 12
D: .

DNA: TGTGCCAGCAGTTCATCGGGGACAGTGAACACTGAAGCTTTCTTT
CDR3: CASSSSGTVNTEAFF
V: TRBV6-5
J: TRBJ1-1
size: .
length: 15
D: TRBD1

DNA: TGTGCCAGCAACCCTAGCGGGGACTACAATGAGCAGTTCTTC
CDR3: CASNPSGDYNEQFF
V: TRBV5-8
J: TRBJ2-1
size: .
length: 14
D: TRBD2

DNA: TGCGCCAGCAGCACCGGACAGGGAACCTACGAGCAGTACTTC
CDR3: CASSTGQGTYEQYF
V: TRBV5-1
J: TRBJ2-7
size: .
length: 14
D: TRBD1

DNA: TGTGCTAGTTTGAACGGGGAAGAAAACATTCAGTACTTC
CDR3: CASLNGEENIQYF
V: TRBV12-5
J: TRBJ2-4
size: once
length: 13
D: .

DNA: TGTGCCAGCCCAACTTTGGACAGGTCCTACGAGCAGTACTTC
CDR3: CASPTLDRSYEQYF
V: TRBV14
J: TRBJ2-7
size: .
length: 14
D: TRBD1

DNA: TGTGCCACCAGCAGTCAGCGAAACTCCTACGAGCAGTACTTC
CDR3: CATSSQRNSYEQYF
V: TRBV15
J: TRBJ2-7
size: .
length: 14
D: .

DNA: TGTGCCAGCAGCCAAGGGGACAGCCAAGAGACCCAGTACTTC
CDR3: CASSQGDSQETQYF
V: TRBV3-1/TRBV3-2
J: TRBJ2-5
size: .
length: 14
D: TRBD1

DNA: TGTGCCAGCAGCCCGACCGGGACAGCAGATATTAACTATGGCTACACCTTC
CDR3: CASSPTGTADINYGYTF
V: TRBV7-3
J: TRBJ1-2
size: .
length: 17
D: TRBD1

DNA: TGTGCCAGCAGCTTAGCCACAGAGAACACCGGGGAGCTGTTTTTT
CDR3: CASSLATENTGELFF
V: TRBV7-6
J: TRBJ2-2
size: .
length: 15
D: .

DNA: TGTGCCACCAGCAGAGAGGAGAAGAACTATGGCTACACCTTC
CDR3: CATSREEKNYGYTF
V: TRBV15
J: TRBJ1-2
size: .
length: 14
D: .

DNA: TGTGCCAGCAGTTACTCCGACACGGAGGGTCAGCCCCAGCATTTT
CDR3: CASSYSDTEGQPQHF
V: TRBV6-5
J: TRBJ1-5
size: .
length: 15
D: .

DNA: TGCAGCGTTGACATGGCCTATGGCTACACCTTC
CDR3: CSVDMAYGYTF
V: TRBV29-1
J: TRBJ1-2
size: .
length: 11
D: .

DNA: TGCGCCAGCAGCTTGGACCAGGGCAATGAAAAACTGTTTTTT
CDR3: CASSLDQGNEKLFF
V: TRBV5-1
J: TRBJ1-4
size: .
length: 14
D: .

DNA: TGCAGCGCCATACAGGGGGGGTTTGGCTACACCTTC
CDR3: CSAIQGGFGYTF
V: TRBV29-1
J: TRBJ1-2
size: .
length: 12
D: TRBD1

DNA: TGCAGCGTTGTAGTCCCGGGGGCTAACTATGGCTACACCTTC
CDR3: CSVVVPGANYGYTF
V: TRBV29-1
J: TRBJ1-2
size: .
length: 14
D: .

DNA: TGCGCCAGCCGCGCCCCTGACAGGTGCGCAGATACGCAGTATTTT
CDR3: CASRAPDRCADTQYF
V: TRBV23-1
J: TRBJ2-3
size: .
length: 15
D: .

DNA: TGTGCCAGCAGCTCCGGACAGGGTATTGGAAACACCATATATTTT
CDR3: CASSSGQGIGNTIYF
V: TRBV11-3
J: TRBJ1-3
size: once
length: 15
D: TRBD1

DNA: TGTGCCAGCAGCGCCAGGGGGCTAGCGGGGGAGATATCTAGCACAGATACGCAGTATTTT
CDR3: CASSARGLAGEISSTDTQYF
V: TRBV9
J: TRBJ2-3
size: .
length: 20
D: TRBD2

DNA: TGTGCCAGCAGCCCCTCCGTGGGGGACTTCGGGAACATTCAGTACTTC
CDR3: CASSPSVGDFGNIQYF
V: TRBV5-4
J: TRBJ2-4
size: .
length: 16
D: .

DNA: TGTGCCAGCAAGGTAAAAGGGGGTACTGAAGCTTTCTTT
CDR3: CASKVKGGTEAFF
V: TRBV6-5
J: TRBJ1-1
size: .
length: 13
D: .

DNA: TGCGCCAGTATAGCGGGGGGGAACGCCTACAATGAGCAGTTCTTC
CDR3: CASIAGGNAYNEQFF
V: TRBV5-1
J: TRBJ2-1
size: .
length: 15
D: TRBD2

DNA: TGTGCCAGCAATGAAGAGACAGCCGCAACCCTTCACTTGACTGAAGCTTTCTTT
CDR3: CASNEETAATLHLTEAFF
V: TRBV2
J: TRBJ1-1
size: .
length: 18
D: .

DNA: TGTGCCAGCAGTCAATTTGTTGGGACAGGGGTCTCCTACGAGCAGTACTTC
CDR3: CASSQFVGTGVSYEQYF
V: TRBV6-6
J: TRBJ2-7
size: once
length: 17
D: TRBD1

DNA: TGTGCCAGCAATGGACAAAGGGGCACTGAAGCTTTCTTT
CDR3: CASNGQRGTEAFF
V: TRBV12-3/TRBV12-4
J: TRBJ1-1
size: .
length: 13
D: .

DNA: TGTGCCAGCAGTTTCCGCACAGGGGGACCCGGGTACGAGCAGTACTTC
CDR3: CASSFRTGGPGYEQYF
V: TRBV27
J: TRBJ2-7
size: .
length: 16
D: TRBD1

DNA: TGTGCCAGCAACTTCCGATGGGGAGGAGGTGAAAAACTGTTTTTT
CDR3: CASNFRWGGGEKLFF
V: TRBV2
J: TRBJ1-4
size: .
length: 15
D: .

DNA: TGTGCCAGCACCAGACGACATAGCAATCAGCCCCAGCATTTT
CDR3: CASTRRHSNQPQHF
V: TRBV5-8
J: TRBJ1-5
size: .
length: 14
D: .

DNA: TGCGCCAGCAGCACGGACAGGGCTGGTGAGCAGTTCTTC
CDR3: CASSTDRAGEQFF
V: TRBV5-1
J: TRBJ2-1
size: .
length: 13
D: TRBD1

DNA: TGTGCCAGCAGCGAGGACAGCCTGTGGGGCAATCAGCCCCAGCATTTT
CDR3: CASSEDSLWGNQPQHF
V: TRBV7-2
J: TRBJ1-5
size: .
length: 16
D: .

DNA: TGTGCCAGCAGTTACTACTCAGGGTTGAACACTGAAGCTTTCTTT
CDR3: CASSYYSGLNTEAFF
V: TRBV6-5
J: TRBJ1-1
size: .
length: 15
D: .

DNA: TGTGCCAGCAGCGTAGAACAGGGGAAGGGCTACACCTTC
CDR3: CASSVEQGKGYTF
V: TRBV9
J: TRBJ1-2
size: .
length: 13
D: TRBD1

DNA: TGTGCCACCAGCCCAGGGACAGGGGGTGGCTACACCTTC
CDR3: CATSPGTGGGYTF
V: TRBV15
J: TRBJ1-2
size: .
length: 13
D: TRBD1

DNA: TGTGCCAGTAGTGCAGGGAAGGGCACTGAAGCTTTCTTT
CDR3: CASSAGKGTEAFF
V: TRBV19
J: TRBJ1-1
size: .
length: 13
D: .

DNA: TGTGCCTGGACCACAGGGCCCGGGGAGCTGTTTTTT
CDR3: CAWTTGPGELFF
V: TRBV30
J: TRBJ2-2
size: .
length: 12
D: .

DNA: TGTGCCAGCAGCTTACAGGGGAGCAAAAACATTCAGTACTTC
CDR3: CASSLQGSKNIQYF
V: TRBV7-8
J: TRBJ2-4
size: .
length: 14
D: .

DNA: TGTGCCAGTAAAGCACAGTACCAAGAGACCCAGTACTTC
CDR3: CASKAQYQETQYF
V: TRBV19
J: TRBJ2-5
size: .
length: 13
D: .

DNA: TGTGCCAGCAGTTTTCAGGGGTTAGGCTACACCTTC
CDR3: CASSFQGLGYTF
V: TRBV7-2
J: TRBJ1-2
size: .
length: 12
D: .

DNA: TGTGCCATCAGTGCTAGCGGGGGGTACAATGAGCAGTTCTTC
CDR3: CAISASGGYNEQFF
V: TRBV10-3
J: TRBJ2-1
size: .
length: 14
D: TRBD2

DNA: TGCGCCAGCAGCCCTACGGAAGACAGGGGGTTTGGCTACACCTTC
CDR3: CASSPTEDRGFGYTF
V: TRBV4-1
J: TRBJ1-2
size: few
length: 15
D: TRBD1

DNA: TGTGCCAGCAGGGGGCAGGGGGGAAGGAATACGCAGTATTTT
CDR3: CASRGQGGRNTQYF
V: TRBV2
J: TRBJ2-3
size: .
length: 14
D: .

DNA: TGTGCCAGTAGTATATATGCAAGTCGGGGGTTGAGTGGCTACACCTTC
CDR3: CASSIYASRGLSGYTF
V: TRBV19
J: TRBJ1-2
size: .
length: 16
D: .

DNA: TGTGCCAGCAGTTCGGACAGGGGGCAATCCTACGAGCAGTACTTC
CDR3: CASSSDRGQSYEQYF
V: TRBV2
J: TRBJ2-7
size: .
length: 15
D: TRBD1

DNA: TGTGCCAGCAGTTTATCCGAATACGACAGGCACAATGAGCAGTTCTTC
CDR3: CASSLSEYDRHNEQFF
V: TRBV27
J: TRBJ2-1
size: .
length: 16
D: .

DNA: TGTGCCAGCCGGCTAGCGGGGGGGGCCAATGAGCAGTTCTTC
CDR3: CASRLAGGANEQFF
V: TRBV6-5
J: TRBJ2-1
size: .
length: 14
D: TRBD2

DNA: TGTGCCAGTAGTACACTTGGGCCGGCGGGTGAGCAGTACTTC
CDR3: CASSTLGPAGEQYF
V: TRBV19
J: TRBJ2-7
size: .
length: 14
D: .

DNA: TGCAGTGGGCACAGGAACTATGGCTACACCTTC
CDR3: CSGHRNYGYTF
V: TRBV20-1
J: TRBJ1-2
size: .
length: 11
D: .